Sequencing of this T cell receptor beta chain was carried out in a study of PD-1 blockade in classical Hodgkin lymphoma. Study summary: Nivolumab dosed at 3 mg/kg went to patients intravenously every 2 weeks.

Brentuximab vedotin exposure varied among the patients, all of whom had relapsed after autologous stem cell transplantation. The method was immunoSEQ multiplex PCR; TCRdb's version includes in-frame clones alone and lacks a portion of them. Of around 7,500 clones in the sample, about 88% are singletons; the top ten hold 11% to 15%. For this clone: The antigen is not known.

The V end was cut by 2 bases, the J end by 4 bases, with 5 bases between. The CDR3 consists of 12 residues. The germline V gene has CDR1 LNHDA and CDR2 SQIVND (reference sequence). Study-wide findings and caveats: Baseline TCR diversity was reportedly lower in newly diagnosed patients than healthy donors. Any patient who commenced nivolumab under 1 year after ASCT was excluded. Whoever responded completely had baseline diversity much like that seen in newly diagnosed patients.

This sample comprised peripheral blood mononuclear cells (PBMCs), obtained at baseline. The sequence was obtained from a human donor with classical Hodgkin lymphoma. The rearrangement joins TRBV19 to TRBJ2-5, with D uncertain. In nucleotides, the CDR3 is TGTGCCAGTAGTATAAGACGAGAGACCCAGTACTTC. Translation gives CASSIRRETQYF. Together with reference TRBV19 and TRBJ2-5, the CDR3 gives the full variable domain: DGGITQSPKYLFRKEGQNVTLSCEQNLNHDAMYWYRQDPGQGLRLIYYSQIVNDFQKGDIAEGYSVSREKKESFPLTVTSAQKNPTAFYLCASSIRRETQYFGPGTRLLVL.